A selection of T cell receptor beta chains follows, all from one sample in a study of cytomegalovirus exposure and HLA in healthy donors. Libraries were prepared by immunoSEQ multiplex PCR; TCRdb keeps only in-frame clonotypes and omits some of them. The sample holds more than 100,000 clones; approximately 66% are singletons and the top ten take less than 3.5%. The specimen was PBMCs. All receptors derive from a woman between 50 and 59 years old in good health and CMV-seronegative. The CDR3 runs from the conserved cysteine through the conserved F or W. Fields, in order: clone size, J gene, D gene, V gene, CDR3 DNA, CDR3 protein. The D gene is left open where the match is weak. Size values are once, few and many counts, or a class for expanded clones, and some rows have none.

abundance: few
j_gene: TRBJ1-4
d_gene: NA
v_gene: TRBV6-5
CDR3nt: TGTGCCAGCAGTGCCCCAGGGGCAACTAATGAAAAACTGTTTTTT
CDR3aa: CASSAPGATNEKLFF

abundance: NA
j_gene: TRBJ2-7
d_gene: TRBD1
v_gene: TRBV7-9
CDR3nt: TGTGCCAGCAGCTCCGGGACAGGGGTCTACGAGCAGTACTTC
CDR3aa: CASSSGTGVYEQYF

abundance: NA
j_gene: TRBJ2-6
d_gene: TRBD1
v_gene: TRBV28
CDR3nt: TGTGCCAGCAGCTATCTATGGACAGGAGGCTCTGGGGCCAACGTCCTGACTTTC
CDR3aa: CASSYLWTGGSGANVLTF

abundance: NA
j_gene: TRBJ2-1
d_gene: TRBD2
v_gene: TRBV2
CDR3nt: TGTGCCAGCACCAAAGTCGGGACTAGCTCCTACAATGAGCAGTTCTTC
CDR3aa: CASTKVGTSSYNEQFF

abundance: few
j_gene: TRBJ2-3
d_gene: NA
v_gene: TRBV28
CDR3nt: TGTGCCAGCAGCCCGCGGTTGGGGCGCACAGATACGCAGTATTTT
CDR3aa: CASSPRLGRTDTQYF

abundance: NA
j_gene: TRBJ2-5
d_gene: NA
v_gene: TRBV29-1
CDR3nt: TGCAGCGTTGAACCTACAGAGACCCAGTACTTC
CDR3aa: CSVEPTETQYF

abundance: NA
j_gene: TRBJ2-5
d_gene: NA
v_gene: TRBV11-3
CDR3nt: TGTGCCAGCAGCTTAGGACAGGACCAAGAGACCCAGTACTTC
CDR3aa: CASSLGQDQETQYF

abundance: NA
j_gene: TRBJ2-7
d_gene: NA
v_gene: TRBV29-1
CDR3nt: TGCAGCGTTGGGGGGCAGCCCTACGAGCAGTACTTC
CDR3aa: CSVGGQPYEQYF

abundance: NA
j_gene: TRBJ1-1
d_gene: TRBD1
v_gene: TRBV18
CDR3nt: TGTGCCAGCTCACCAGCGACAGGGGGCATGAACACTGAAGCTTTCTTT
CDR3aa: CASSPATGGMNTEAFF

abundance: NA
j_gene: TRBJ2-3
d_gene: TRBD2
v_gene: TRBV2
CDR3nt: TGTGCCAGCAGTAACTCGGGGCTAGCGGCCACAGATACGCAGTATTTT
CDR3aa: CASSNSGLAATDTQYF

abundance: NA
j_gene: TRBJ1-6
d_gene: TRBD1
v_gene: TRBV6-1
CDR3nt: TGTGCCAGCAGTATTCTCCCGGGACAGGGGTCGCCCCTCCACTTT
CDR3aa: CASSILPGQGSPLHF

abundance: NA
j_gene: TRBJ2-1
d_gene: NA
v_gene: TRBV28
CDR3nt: TGTGCCACTTTCGGTGTCGGTGAGCAGTTCTTC
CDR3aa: CATFGVGEQFF

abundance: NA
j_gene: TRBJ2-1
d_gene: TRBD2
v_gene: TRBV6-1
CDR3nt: TGTGCCAGCAGTGCTACTAGCGGGGGGGCCATTGGTGAGCAGTTCTTC
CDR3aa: CASSATSGGAIGEQFF

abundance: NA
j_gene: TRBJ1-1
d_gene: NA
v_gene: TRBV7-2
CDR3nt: TGTGCCAGCGAAACAGTTGGCACTGAAGCTTTCTTT
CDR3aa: CASETVGTEAFF

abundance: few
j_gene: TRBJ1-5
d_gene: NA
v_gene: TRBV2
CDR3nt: TGTGCCAGCGACAGAGGTAGGAGTCAGCCCCAGCATTTT
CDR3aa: CASDRGRSQPQHF

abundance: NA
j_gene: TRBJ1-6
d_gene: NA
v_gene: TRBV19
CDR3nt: TGTGCCAGTAGTCTGACAGGACTGAATTCACCCCTCCACTTT
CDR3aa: CASSLTGLNSPLHF

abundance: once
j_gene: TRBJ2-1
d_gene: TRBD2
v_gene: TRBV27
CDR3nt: TGTGCCAGCAGTTTATGGTCCTGGGCGGGAGGGCCTAATAATGAGCAGTTCTTC
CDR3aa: CASSLWSWAGGPNNEQFF

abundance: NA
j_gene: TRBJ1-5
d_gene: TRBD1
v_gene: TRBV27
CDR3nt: TGTGCCAGCAGTTCCCTGGACAGGGGTTTTGGCAATCAGCCCCAGCATTTT
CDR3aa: CASSSLDRGFGNQPQHF

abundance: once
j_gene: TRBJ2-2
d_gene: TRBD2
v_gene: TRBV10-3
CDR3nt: TGTGCCATCAGAGAAATAGCGGGGGACACCGGGGAGCTGTTTTTT
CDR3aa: CAIREIAGDTGELFF

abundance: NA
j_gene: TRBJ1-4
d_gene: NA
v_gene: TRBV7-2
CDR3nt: TGTGCCAGCAGCTTCTTAACTGGGGCGGATGAAAAACTGTTTTTT
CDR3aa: CASSFLTGADEKLFF

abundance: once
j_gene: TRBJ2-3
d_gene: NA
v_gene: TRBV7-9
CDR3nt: TGTGCCAGCAGCCCAAAAACTAGAGTCTCAGATACGCAGTATTTT
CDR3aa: CASSPKTRVSDTQYF

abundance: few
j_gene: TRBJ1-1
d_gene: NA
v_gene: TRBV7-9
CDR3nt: TGTGCCAGCACGCCCCAGGGGAACACTGAAGCTTTCTTT
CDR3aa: CASTPQGNTEAFF

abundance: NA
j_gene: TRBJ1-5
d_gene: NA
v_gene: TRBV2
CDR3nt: TGTGCCAGCAGACCGAGGTCAGGGTCTGGCAATCAGCCCCAGCATTTT
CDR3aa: CASRPRSGSGNQPQHF

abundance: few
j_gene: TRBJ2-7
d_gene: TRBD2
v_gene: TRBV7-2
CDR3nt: TGTGCCAGCACCGGGGGGTACGAGCAGTACTTC
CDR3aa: CASTGGYEQYF

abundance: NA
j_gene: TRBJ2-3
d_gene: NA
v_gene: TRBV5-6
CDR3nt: TGTGCCAGCAGCTTCGGCGGGGACACAGATACGCAGTATTTT
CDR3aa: CASSFGGDTDTQYF

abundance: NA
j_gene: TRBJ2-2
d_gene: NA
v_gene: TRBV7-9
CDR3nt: TGTGCCAGCAGCTTTCGGGGGAGCGGGGAGCTGTTTTTT
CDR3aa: CASSFRGSGELFF

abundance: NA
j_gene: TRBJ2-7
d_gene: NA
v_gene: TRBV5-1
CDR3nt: TGCGCCAGCAGCCAGGAAAAACAGGGCTCCTACGAGCAGTACTTC
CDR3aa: CASSQEKQGSYEQYF

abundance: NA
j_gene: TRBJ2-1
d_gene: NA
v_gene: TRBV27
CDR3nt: TGTGCCAGCAGAATCAGCGAGAGCTCCTACAATGAGCAGTTCTTC
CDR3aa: CASRISESSYNEQFF

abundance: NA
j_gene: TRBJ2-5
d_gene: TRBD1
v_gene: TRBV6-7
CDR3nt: TGTGCCAGCAGTTTGGTTTGGCGGGGACAGGAAAAAGAGACCCAGTACTTC
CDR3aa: CASSLVWRGQEKETQYF

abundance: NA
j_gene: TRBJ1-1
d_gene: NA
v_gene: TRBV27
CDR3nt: TGTGCCAGCAGTGACTCTTTGGTGGGCAGAGGGACTGAAGCTTTCTTT
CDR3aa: CASSDSLVGRGTEAFF

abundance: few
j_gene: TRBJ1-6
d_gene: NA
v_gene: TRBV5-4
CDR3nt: TGTGCCAGCAGCCTTCCTGGGCATTCACCCCTCCACTTT
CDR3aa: CASSLPGHSPLHF

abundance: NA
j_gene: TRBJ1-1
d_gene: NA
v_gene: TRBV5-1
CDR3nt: TGCGCCAGCAGCATAGACAGGAACACTGAAGCTTTCTTT
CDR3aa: CASSIDRNTEAFF

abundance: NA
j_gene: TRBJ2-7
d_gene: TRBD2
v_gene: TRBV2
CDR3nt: TGTGCCAGCAGCTTCCGGGGGGACTACGAGCAGTACTTC
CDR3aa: CASSFRGDYEQYF

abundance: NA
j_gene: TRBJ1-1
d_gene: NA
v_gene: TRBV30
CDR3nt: TGTGCCTGGAGTCGGGCGGGGAACACTGAAGCTTTCTTT
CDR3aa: CAWSRAGNTEAFF

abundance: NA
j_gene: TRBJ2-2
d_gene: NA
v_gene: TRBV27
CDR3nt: TGTGCCAGCATCAATGCCGGGACTCTGAACACCGGGGAGCTGTTTTTT
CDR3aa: CASINAGTLNTGELFF

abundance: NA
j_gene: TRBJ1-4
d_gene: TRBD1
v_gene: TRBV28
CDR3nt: TGTGCCAGCAGATACACCGGGACAGGGGATGAAAAACTGTTTTTT
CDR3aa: CASRYTGTGDEKLFF

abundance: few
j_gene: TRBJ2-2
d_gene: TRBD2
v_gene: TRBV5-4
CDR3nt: TGTGCCAGCAGCCCCGGGGGGGCAATCGAGCTGAACACCGGGGAGCTGTTTTTT
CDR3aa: CASSPGGAIELNTGELFF

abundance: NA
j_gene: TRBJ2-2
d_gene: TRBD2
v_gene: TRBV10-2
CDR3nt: TGCGCCAGCAGTGACTCGGCGGGAGTTGGGACCGGGGAGCTGTTTTTT
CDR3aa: CASSDSAGVGTGELFF

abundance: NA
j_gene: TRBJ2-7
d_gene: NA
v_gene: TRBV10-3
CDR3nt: TGTGCCATCAGTGAGGCCAGCGACGAGCAGTACTTC
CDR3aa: CAISEASDEQYF

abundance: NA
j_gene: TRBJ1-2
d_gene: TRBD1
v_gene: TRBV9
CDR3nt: TGTGCCAGCAGCCCCCGGGACAGAACAAGTGGCTACACCTTC
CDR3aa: CASSPRDRTSGYTF

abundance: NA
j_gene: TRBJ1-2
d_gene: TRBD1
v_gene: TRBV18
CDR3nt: TGTGCCAGCTCGGAGGGACAGGGGACTAACTATGGCTACACCTTC
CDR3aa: CASSEGQGTNYGYTF

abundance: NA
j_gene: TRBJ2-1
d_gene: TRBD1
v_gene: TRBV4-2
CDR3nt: TGTGCCAGCAGCCAACCTCGACAGGGGGAGAATGAGCAGTTCTTC
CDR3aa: CASSQPRQGENEQFF

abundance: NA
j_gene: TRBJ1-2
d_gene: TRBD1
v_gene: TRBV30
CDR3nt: TGTGCCTGGAGTCAGGGGGCGCGGTACACCTTC
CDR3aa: CAWSQGARYTF

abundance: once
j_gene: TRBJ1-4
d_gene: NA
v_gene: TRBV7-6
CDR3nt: TGTGCCAGCAGCCCACTACCCGCGGATGAAAAACTGTTTTTT
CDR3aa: CASSPLPADEKLFF

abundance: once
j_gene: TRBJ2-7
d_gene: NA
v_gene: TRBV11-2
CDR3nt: TGTGCCAGCAGCTTAGTGACTGGGGCCGGTTTGGCCTACGAGCAGTACTTC
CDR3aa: CASSLVTGAGLAYEQYF

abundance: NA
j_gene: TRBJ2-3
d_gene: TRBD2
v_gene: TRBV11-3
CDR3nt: TGTGCCAGCAGTCCTAGCGGGGGGGCGAGAGATACGCAGTATTTT
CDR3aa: CASSPSGGARDTQYF

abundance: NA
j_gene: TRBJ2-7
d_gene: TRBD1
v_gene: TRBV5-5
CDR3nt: TGTGCCAGCAGCTTGGGAACCCGGGACAGGGGGGACGAGCAGTACTTC
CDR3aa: CASSLGTRDRGDEQYF

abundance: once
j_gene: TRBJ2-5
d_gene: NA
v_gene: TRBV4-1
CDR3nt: TGCGCCAGCAGCCTAACAGCGGGAGAGACCCAGTACTTC
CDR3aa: CASSLTAGETQYF

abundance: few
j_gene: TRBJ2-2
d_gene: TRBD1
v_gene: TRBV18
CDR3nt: TGTGCCAGCTCACCTCTGGGACAGGGAATTCCGGACGGGGAGCTGTTTTTT
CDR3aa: CASSPLGQGIPDGELFF

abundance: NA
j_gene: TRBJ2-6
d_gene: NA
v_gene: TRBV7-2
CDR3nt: TGTGCCAGCAGCTTAGGAGCTGTCGGGGCCAACGTCCTGACTTTC
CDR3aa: CASSLGAVGANVLTF

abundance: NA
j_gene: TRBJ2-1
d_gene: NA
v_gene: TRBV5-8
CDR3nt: TGTGCCAGCACCGGGGAACTCGGAACCTACAATGAGCAGTTCTTC
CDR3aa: CASTGELGTYNEQFF

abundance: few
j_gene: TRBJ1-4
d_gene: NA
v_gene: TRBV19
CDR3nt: TGTGCCAGTAGTATGGCCGTTTTGACGATGGGGCTTGGGGAAAAACTGTTTTTT
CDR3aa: CASSMAVLTMGLGEKLFF

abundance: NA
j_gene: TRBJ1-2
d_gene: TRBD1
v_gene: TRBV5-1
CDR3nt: TGCGCCAGCAGCTTGACAGGGGGGAGCTATGGCTACACCTTC
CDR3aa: CASSLTGGSYGYTF

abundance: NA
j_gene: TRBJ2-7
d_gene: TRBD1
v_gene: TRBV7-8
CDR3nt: TGTGCCAGCCTCCGGGACAGAAGGACCTACGAGCAGTACTTC
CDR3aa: CASLRDRRTYEQYF

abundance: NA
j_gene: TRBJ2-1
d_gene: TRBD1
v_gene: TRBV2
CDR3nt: TGTGCCAGCAGTAGGGCAGGGGGCAATGAGCAGTTCTTC
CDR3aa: CASSRAGGNEQFF

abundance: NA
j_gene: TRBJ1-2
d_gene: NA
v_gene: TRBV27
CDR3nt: TGTGCCAGCAGTTTTGACGGGGAGTATGGCTACACCTTC
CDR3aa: CASSFDGEYGYTF

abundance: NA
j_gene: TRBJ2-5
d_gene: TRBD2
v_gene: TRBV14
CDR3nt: TGTGCCAGCAGCCAAGGGGGAGGGCGTAGGCAAGAGACCCAGTACTTC
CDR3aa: CASSQGGGRRQETQYF

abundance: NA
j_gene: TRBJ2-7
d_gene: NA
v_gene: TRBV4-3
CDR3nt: TGCGCCAGCAGCCAAGACGTAGCTAGCCCCGAGCAGTACTTC
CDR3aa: CASSQDVASPEQYF

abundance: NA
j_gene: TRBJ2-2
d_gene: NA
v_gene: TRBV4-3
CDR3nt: TGCGCCAGCAGACTCCTACTGAACACCGGGGAGCTGTTTTTT
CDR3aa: CASRLLLNTGELFF